This record looks at one T cell receptor (beta chain) sequence and its context. The record originates from a study of T-cell reconstitution after alpha-beta-depleted transplantation in children. Germline V lookup: CDR1 MGHRA, CDR2 YSYEKL. CDR3 length equals 16 residues. V lost 0 bases, J lost 0 bases, and 9 bases lay in between. Unique molecular identifiers tagged the TCRbeta library. TCRdb re-called the PCR reads with MiXCR, one entry per CDR3 protein. The sample lists 500,000 to 600,000 distinct CDR3 sequences, approximately 32% occurring once. This clonotype was sampled from a human donor who donated a stem cell graft to a child with aplastic anemia. Sequences were derived from PBMCs from the stem cell graft donor, sampled from the stem cell graft. V usage is TRBV4-1 and J usage is TRBJ1-3; D is undetermined. In DNA form, the CDR3 reads TGCGCCAGCAGCCAAGAGGGTCAGATCTCTGGAAACACCATATATTTT. Its protein product is CASSQEGQISGNTIYF.